This TCR beta chain is drawn from a study of Ad26.COV2.S vaccination and SARS-CoV-2 variants. Study-level background: The donor participated in the COV1001 trial, in its Ad26.COV2.S arm. Recipients of Ad26.COV2.S got it intramuscularly, once or twice 56 days apart.

This table comes from immunoSEQ multiplex PCR, and its TCRdb copy is limited to in-frame clones, with some not included. The sample includes hundreds of thousands of clones, about 89% seen only once; the top ten take about 1.5%. Treatment denoted: around 19 received Ad26.COV2.S at low or high dose, single or two shots; about 5 received placebo; per-sample allocation not given. Day 63 following the first vaccine or placebo injection was when the samples were taken. Whole-study results and caveats: Across vaccine and placebo recipients, the breadth of non-spike TCRs was similar. Individuals receiving vaccine had higher spike-specific TCR breadth than placebo recipients did.

In the case of this clone: As yet, its antigen is unknown. Other DNA sequences in the sample encode the same CDR3.

The material sequenced was peripheral blood, taken in a trial of Ad26.COV2.S vaccine versus placebo. This clonotype was obtained from a person between 18 and 60 years old who received the Ad26.COV2.S COVID-19 vaccine or a placebo.

The DNA for the CDR3 is TGTGCCTGGAGTGTGGGTGGCAATCAGCCCCAGCATTTT. The encoded protein is CAWSVGGNQPQHF. The genes are TRBV30 and TRBJ1-5; D not resolved. Germline lookup yields CDR1 GTSNPN and CDR2 SVGIG (reference sequence). V was pared by 0 bases and J by 2 bases, with 5 bases between. This CDR3 has 13 amino acids.